The source of this TCR beta chain is a study of vaccination effects on CD4 cells after COVID-19. Comments on this clone: Its antigen is not known.

Within the ViraFEST assay, antigen-specific CD4+ T cells underwent expansion with viral peptide pools prior to sequencing. Subsequent to less than eleven days of culture, CD4+ T cells were isolated. Each person got two doses of an mRNA SARS-CoV-2 vaccine, BNT162b2 or mRNA-1273. Previously uninfected by SARS-CoV-2, the vaccine recipients also showed negative nucleocapsid antibodies. It was with around 10 IU/ml IL-2 and about 9.2 ug/ml peptides that around 1.8 million PBMC per well were cultured. Profiling relied on immunoSEQ multiplex PCR, and the TCRdb table lists in-frame clones only, not all of them. The sample includes 25,000 to 30,000 clones, roughly 74% of them seen just once. Trimming took off 4 bases at V and 4 bases at J, with 13 bases between the two ends. The CDR3 covers 14 residues. Overall study results and limits: Late after vaccination, infection- and vaccine-induced clones showed marked clonal contraction.

This sequence originates from a human donor who received a COVID-19 vaccine. Specimen: CD4+ T cells from PBMCs cultured with HCoV-OC43 spike peptides, collected after COVID-19 vaccination. Subset meaning: HCoV-OC43 spike overlapping peptide pool stimulation. The chain employs TRBV23-1 and TRBJ1-1; D is possibly TRBD1 (6 bases). TRBV23-1 is reported as an ORF; its role is uncertain. CDR3 loop: CASSRGGRSTEAFF. CDR3 in DNA: TGCGCCAGCAGTCGTGGGGGGCGGAGCACTGAAGCTTTCTTT.